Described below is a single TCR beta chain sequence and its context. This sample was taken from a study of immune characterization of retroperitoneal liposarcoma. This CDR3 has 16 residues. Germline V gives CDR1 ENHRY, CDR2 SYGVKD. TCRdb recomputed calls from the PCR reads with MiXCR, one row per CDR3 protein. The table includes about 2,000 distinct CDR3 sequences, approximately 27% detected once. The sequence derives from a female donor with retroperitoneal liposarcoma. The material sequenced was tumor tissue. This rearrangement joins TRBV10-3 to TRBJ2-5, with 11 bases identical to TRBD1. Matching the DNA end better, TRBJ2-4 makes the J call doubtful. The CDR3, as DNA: TGTGCCATCAGTGAGAGGACAGGGGGCTCGGGAAACATTCAGTACTTC. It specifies CAISERTGGSGNIQYF.